The source of this TCR beta chain is a study of tumor and adjacent non-tumor tissue in lung cancer. Looking at the study overall: Patients were aged about 30 to 85, approximately ten men and about five women, stage I to III.

RNA was extracted from bulk tissue without any cell sorting. A modified ARM-PCR protocol with three rounds of nested PCR amplified TCRbeta. In TCRdb, the multiplex PCR reads were re-called with MiXCR into one record per CDR3 protein. The table shows about 200,000 distinct CDR3 sequences, with about 76% occurring only once. As to this clonotype: A much larger clone lies a single base off, so this may be a read error.

The receptor's source is a man in his 60s with non-small cell lung cancer. The sample consisted of lung tumor tissue.

The CDR3: CSASYPGLASSYEQYF. The CDR3, as DNA: TGCAGTGCTAGCTACCCCGGCCTAGCGTCTTCCTACGAGCAGTACTTC. The chain employs TRBV20-1 and TRBJ2-7, with a tentative D call TRBD2 (6 bases). The CDR3 length is 16 residues. The germline gives CDR1 DFQATT, CDR2 SNEGSKA (reference sequence). Trimming shortened V by 3 bases and J by 1 base, and 19 bases separated the two germline ends.